This T cell receptor (beta chain) was found in a study of T cells in narcolepsy (dated by TCRdb to 2017 to 2018). Study-wide context: Healthy control donors were enrolled in the study alongside patients who had narcolepsy type 1 or type 2 (NT1, NT2). The study used TCR Vbeta sequencing to track clonotypes in blood and CSF while looking for autoreactive T cells in narcolepsy patients that target self-antigens of hypocretin neurons (hypocretin, TRIB2).

Libraries were prepared through the immunoSEQ multiplex PCR assay. TCRdb took this table from immuneACCESS and kept in-frame rearrangements with V and J called. Such tables lack part of the clones; where checked against another copy, unresolved V genes explain under half of the gap, and the rest is unexplained. The sample table lists 35,000 to 40,000 clones, about 85% of them with a count of one. The ten largest clones capture roughly 1.6% of the sample. Memory CD4+ T cells were sorted ex vivo from peripheral blood of narcolepsy patients and healthy controls for TCR Vbeta sequencing. Comment on this clone: Which antigen it targets is not known. Within one base of it there is no much larger clone, and no base qualities were kept.

Broader findings and caveats from the paper: Certain blood memory CD4+ repertoires from patients and controls had no sequences that matched autoreactive T cell clones. Autoreactive clonotypes were reported to be detected serially in the blood of the same patients and of different patients, but not in the blood of healthy controls. Patients and controls had similar numbers of sequenced blood memory CD4+ clonotypes, with averages of 39,000 to 50,000 in patients and around 36,000 in controls. Plots that compared CSF and blood CD4+ T cell clonotypes from the same patient highlighted HCRT-specific and TRIB2-specific autoreactive clonotypes.

This receptor was identified in a human donor with narcolepsy. The specimen was CD45RA- memory CD4+ T cells from PBMCs. Sample cell subset or site, as interpreted from the label and publication: memory T cells sorted ex vivo from peripheral blood.

The CDR3 amino acid sequence is: CAWRKSGDQPQHF. The DNA sequence follows: TGTGCCTGGAGGAAATCGGGGGATCAGCCCCAGCATTTT. The rearrangement combines TRBV30 with TRBJ1-5; the D gene is possibly TRBD1, with 5 bases matching. The CDR3 has 13 amino acids, counting the end cysteine and phenylalanine. CDR3 DNA is the only sequence kept; it has 39 bases, read in frame from the first base. As encoded in the germline V gene (reference sequence), CDR1 is GTSNPN while CDR2 is SVGIG. V gives up 3 bases and J gives up 5 bases, and the segment between their germline ends measures 11 bases.